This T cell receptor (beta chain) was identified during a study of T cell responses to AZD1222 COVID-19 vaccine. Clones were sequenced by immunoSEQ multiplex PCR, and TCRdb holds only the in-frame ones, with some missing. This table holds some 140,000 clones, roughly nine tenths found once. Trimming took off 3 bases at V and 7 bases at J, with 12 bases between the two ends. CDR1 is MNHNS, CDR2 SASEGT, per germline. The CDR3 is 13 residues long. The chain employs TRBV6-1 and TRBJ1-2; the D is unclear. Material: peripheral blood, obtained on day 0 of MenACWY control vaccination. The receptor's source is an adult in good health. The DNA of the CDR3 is TGTGCCAGCAGTGAGCCAGCAGCCCTTGGCTACACCTTC. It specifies CASSEPAALGYTF.